The 32 T cell receptor beta chains in this list originate from one sample, sequenced in a study of T cell changes during pregnancy in multiple sclerosis. Only in-frame clones appear in the TCRdb table, and some are missing; sequencing was by immunoSEQ multiplex PCR. The sample has about 20,000 clones; approximately 91% are singletons. Sample: CD8+ T cells from peripheral blood mononuclear cells, taken after pregnancy. The receptors originated from a female donor in good health, enrolled as a control in a pregnancy study.

V gene TRBV5-4 combines with J gene TRBJ2-7; TRBD2 aligns across 9 bases. V lost 4 bases, J lost 2 bases, and 13 bases stayed unmatched. CDR1 and CDR2 from the germline V gene are SGHNT and YYREEE (reference sequence). The CDR3 spans 17 residues. CDR3 region: CASSATLPGGGAYEQYF. The DNA for the CDR3 is TGTGCCAGCAGCGCGACACTTCCAGGCGGGGGGGCCTACGAGCAGTACTTC.

The chain recombines TRBV10-3 with TRBJ2-7, with 8 positions matching TRBD1. V was pared by 3 bases and J by 10 bases, with 11 bases of the junction left unmatched. Germline assignment: CDR1 ENHRY and CDR2 SYGVKD. The CDR3 contains 14 residues. CDR3 DNA sequence: TGTGCCATCAGTGAAGGGACAGGCGCTTCTGAACAGTACTTC. The encoded protein is CAISEGTGASEQYF.

This clone appeared once. The chain has TRBV20-1 and TRBJ2-5; D ambiguous. CDR1 is DFQATT and CDR2 is SNEGSKA in the germline V gene (reference sequence). The CDR3 is 11 amino acids. V lost 6 bases, J lost 5 bases, and 10 bases lay in between. CDR3 nucleotide sequence: TGCAGTGCGCCCGAGGTGGAGACCCAGTACTTC. Protein product: CSAPEVETQYF.

The rearrangement joins TRBV29-1 to TRBJ2-7, with a tentative D call TRBD2 (6 bases). V was cut by 3 bases and J by 7 bases, with 10 bases left in between. Germline assignment: CDR1 SQVTM and CDR2 ANQGSEA. CDR3 size: 11 residues. The CDR3 coding sequence is TGCAGCGTTGACAGGGCGGGGGAGCAGTACTTC. This codes for CSVDRAGEQYF.

V usage is TRBV29-1 and J usage is TRBJ1-2; D gene uncertain. The germline V gene has CDR1 SQVTM and CDR2 ANQGSEA. The CDR3 covers 13 residues. With 0 bases removed from V and 5 bases from J, the gap between germline ends came to 10 bases. CDR3 in DNA: TGCAGCGTTGAAGATCCCGTTCAGTATGGCTACACCTTC. Translating gives CSVEDPVQYGYTF.

V usage is TRBV6-1 and J usage is TRBJ1-2, with 8 bases identical to TRBD1. Trimming took 5 bases from V and 0 from J; bases not matched to a gene: 5. The CDR3 is 15 amino acids. From germline, CDR1 is MNHNS and CDR2 SASEGT. The CDR3 DNA reads TGTGCCAGCAGTAAGACGACAGGGGCTAACTATGGCTACACCTTC. Its translation is CASSKTTGANYGYTF.

The chain employs TRBV27 and TRBJ2-7; 8 bases are shared with TRBD1. Germline V CDR1 and CDR2: MNHEY, SMNVEV (reference sequence). The CDR3 is 13 amino acids. V trimming: 2 bases; J trimming: 6 bases; junction bases outside the gene matches: 3. The CDR3 DNA reads as TGTGCCAGCAGTTTAGCCAGGGGGCTCGAGCAGTACTTC. Protein: CASSLARGLEQYF.

The chain carries TRBV27 and TRBJ1-3, with no clear D. The CDR3 consists of 13 residues. From germline, CDR1 is MNHEY and CDR2 SMNVEV (reference sequence). V lost 6 bases, J lost 8 bases, and 14 bases lay in between. The CDR3 DNA follows: TGTGCCAGCAGCCCAAGTTTGGTAGACACCATATATTTT. Protein: CASSPSLVDTIYF.

The rearrangement uses TRBV30 and TRBJ2-7, with a weak D call TRBD2 (6 bases). With 0 bases removed from V and 7 bases from J, the gap between germline ends came to 13 bases. The CDR3 extends over 13 amino acids. CDR1 is GTSNPN, CDR2 SVGIG, per germline (reference sequence). CDR3 region: CAWSVLPAGEQYF. The DNA of the CDR3 is TGTGCCTGGAGTGTGCTACCTGCGGGGGAGCAGTACTTC.

V and J are TRBV27 and TRBJ2-1; TRBD2 matches 11 bases. The CDR3 consists of 15 residues. The V segment lost 5 bases and the J segment 7 bases; nucleotides outside the gene matches: 7. Germline V lookup: CDR1 MNHEY, CDR2 SMNVEV (reference sequence). This CDR3 reads CASSMTTSGVNEQFF. As DNA, the CDR3 is TGTGCCAGCAGTATGACGACTAGCGGGGTAAATGAGCAGTTCTTC.

The chain has TRBV4-3 and TRBJ2-1; 8 positions match TRBD2. Germline V lookup: CDR1 LGHNA, CDR2 YSLEER. This CDR3 has 15 amino acids. The V gene end was trimmed by 0 bases and the J gene end by 5 bases; junction bases not matched to a gene: 3. The CDR3 DNA follows: TGCGCCAGCAGCCAAGATTCCGGGGGGGACAATGAGCAGTTCTTC. It yields the protein CASSQDSGGDNEQFF.

V and J are TRBV30 and TRBJ2-1; a possible D gene is TRBD2 (6 bases). Germline V gives CDR1 GTSNPN, CDR2 SVGIG (reference sequence). The CDR3 runs 14 residues. Trimming shortened V by 5 bases and J by 4 bases, and 15 bases separated the two germline ends. The CDR3: CAWGTGAGYNEQFF. Here the CDR3 DNA reads TGTGCCTGGGGGACTGGGGCGGGGTACAATGAGCAGTTCTTC.

This chain connects TRBV5-1 to TRBJ2-1; D is possibly TRBD2 (5 bases). The CDR3 runs to 13 residues. Germline V gives CDR1 SGHRS, CDR2 YFSETQ. Trimming removed 2 bases from V and 10 bases from J, with 13 bases in between. The CDR3 nucleotides read TGCGCCAGCAGCTTAAGGACTGTAGGGGAGCAGTTCTTC. Translation: CASSLRTVGEQFF.

This rearrangement joins TRBV9 to TRBJ1-1; D remains ambiguous. Germline V gene lookup returns CDR1 SGDLS and CDR2 YYNGEE. V was trimmed by 7 bases and J by 3 bases, leaving 13 bases between them. There are 13 residues in the CDR3. CDR3 DNA: TGTGCCAGCGGAGGATCTGGCCACACTGAAGCTTTCTTT. This encodes CASGGSGHTEAFF.

This rearrangement joins TRBV5-6 to TRBJ2-7, with a tentative D call TRBD1 (6 bases). CDR1 SGHDT and CDR2 YYEEEE come from the germline V gene. There are 16 residues in the CDR3. V gave up 4 bases and J gave up 0 bases, with 17 bases separating them. The CDR3, as DNA: TGTGCCAGCAGCGCCCGGGACATCGGACGCTCCTACGAGCAGTACTTC. This encodes CASSARDIGRSYEQYF.

The chain carries TRBV7-6 and TRBJ2-1; 8 nucleotides align to TRBD2. CDR3 length: 15 residues. Germline CDR1 is SGHVS and CDR2 is FNYEAQ. Unmatched junction bases numbered 6, after V lost 4 bases and J lost 4 bases. The DNA of the CDR3 is TGTGCCAGCAGCTCCTATAGCGGGGCTTACAATGAGCAGTTCTTC. Its translation is CASSSYSGAYNEQFF.

The CDR3 spells CSCGEGVRTEAFF. For the CDR3, the DNA is TGCAGCTGCGGGGAGGGGGTACGCACTGAAGCTTTCTTT. V gene TRBV29-1 combines with J gene TRBJ1-1, with TRBD1 as a possible D gene (6 bases). CDR1 is SQVTM, CDR2 ANQGSEA, per germline. The CDR3 contains 13 residues. Trimming took 8 bases from V and 4 from J, leaving 17 bases between them.

This rearrangement joins TRBV9 to TRBJ2-5, with TRBD2 as a possible D gene (6 bases). Deletions cut 5 bases from V and 5 bases from J, with 16 bases between. The CDR3 runs 14 residues. The germline CDR1 and CDR2 sequences are SGDLS and YYNGEE. The CDR3 spells CASSADLARETQYF. CDR3 in DNA: TGTGCCAGCAGTGCTGACCTAGCGCGCGAGACCCAGTACTTC.

V gene TRBV27 combines with J gene TRBJ1-2; a possible D gene is TRBD1 (6 bases). Germline V gene sequence: CDR1 MNHEY, CDR2 SMNVEV (reference sequence). The V gene lost 5 bases and the J gene lost 4 bases, with 17 bases spanning the gap. The CDR3 consists of 15 residues. This chain's CDR3 is CASSPRAGDFYGYTF. The CDR3 DNA is TGTGCCAGCAGTCCTCGGGCAGGGGATTTCTATGGCTACACCTTC.

V gene TRBV11-2 combines with J gene TRBJ2-7; 9 positions match TRBD1. V lost 5 bases and J lost 5; bases outside the gene matches: 4. The CDR3 consists of 13 residues. CDR1 is SGHAT, CDR2 FQNNGV, per germline. In DNA, the CDR3 is TGTGCCAGCAGCCGCGGGACAGGGAACGAGCAGTACTTC. It yields the protein CASSRGTGNEQYF.

The CDR3 bases are TGTGCCAGCACCCTTGTCGGGGGAAGGACTGAAGCTTTCTTT. As protein: CASTLVGGRTEAFF. The chain has TRBV7-9 and TRBJ1-1; a weak D match, TRBD1 (5 bases). With 7 bases removed from V and 5 bases from J, the gap between germline ends came to 17 bases. Germline V gene data show CDR1 as SEHNR and CDR2 as FQNEAQ (reference sequence). The CDR3 is 14 amino acids.

The V call is TRBV9, the J call TRBJ1-1, with 7 bases fitting TRBD1. Germline V gene sequence: CDR1 SGDLS, CDR2 YYNGEE. V shed 3 bases, J shed 3 bases, and the junction held 5 bases outside the gene matches. The CDR3 spans 14 residues. CDR3: CASSAQGGYTEAFF. Here the CDR3 DNA reads TGTGCCAGCAGCGCTCAGGGGGGATACACTGAAGCTTTCTTT.

The chain links TRBV7-2 to TRBJ2-1; 9 nucleotides agree with TRBD2. The CDR3 is 16 amino acids. Looked up from germline, CDR1 is SGHTA and CDR2 is FQGNSA. The V and J ends lost 1 base and 6 bases, in that order; junction bases with no gene match: 7. The CDR3 reads CASSLGGGGAFNEQFF. In DNA, the CDR3 is TGTGCCAGCAGCTTAGGGGGCGGGGGGGCCTTCAATGAGCAGTTCTTC.

The J gene is TRBJ1-6, the V gene TRBV7-4; D perhaps matches TRBD1 (5 bases). The CDR3 totals 17 residues. In germline, CDR1 is SGHVT, CDR2 SQSDAQ. With 4 bases removed from V and 6 bases from J, the gap between germline ends came to 19 bases. DNA for the CDR3: TGTGCCAGCAGCTCGGCCCCGGAGGGGCCAGGTAATTCACCCCTCCACTTT. Protein product: CASSSAPEGPGNSPLHF.

This chain connects TRBV6-5 to TRBJ2-5; D is undetermined. The CDR3 totals 13 residues. Trimming took 0 bases from V and 4 from J, leaving 6 bases between them. Per the germline V gene, CDR1 is MNHEY and CDR2 is SVGAGI. CDR3 bases: TGTGCCAGCAGTTACTCGGGCGTAGAGACCCAGTACTTC. The encoded protein is CASSYSGVETQYF.

This chain joins TRBV4-3 and TRBJ1-3; the D gene is possibly TRBD1 (5 bases). CDR3 length: 14 residues. Germline values: CDR1 LGHNA, CDR2 YSLEER. V was shortened by 0 bases and J by 4 bases, with 7 bases between the two germline ends. The CDR3 region is CASSQDAGGNTIYF. Written as DNA, the CDR3 is TGCGCCAGCAGCCAAGATGCAGGGGGAAACACCATATATTTT.

The rearrangement links TRBV27 to TRBJ2-5; D not resolved. The germline V and J ends were trimmed by 6 bases and 1 base, with 12 bases remaining between them. The length of the CDR3 is 14 residues. Germline CDR1 is MNHEY and CDR2 is SMNVEV (reference sequence). CDR3 in DNA: TGTGCCAGCAGCCCCGGGTCAGCCCAAGAGACCCAGTACTTC. Encoded protein: CASSPGSAQETQYF.

The CDR3 sequence is CASSVGGRGTDTQYF. CDR3 nucleotides: TGTGCCAGCAGCGTAGGAGGCAGGGGCACAGATACGCAGTATTTT. The chain has TRBV9 and TRBJ2-3, with D tentatively TRBD1 (5 bases). The CDR3 loop spans 15 amino acids. The V end was cut by 0 bases, the J end by 1 base, with 9 bases between. Germline CDR1 reads SGDLS; CDR2 reads YYNGEE.

The chain uses TRBV28 and TRBJ2-7; 10 nucleotides line up with TRBD1. The junction had 7 bases not matched to a gene; V was cut back by 10 bases and J by 1 base. Germline-derived CDR1 and CDR2 are MDHEN and SYDVKM. This CDR3 comprises 14 residues. CDR3 protein: CATEDRGWSYEQYF. The CDR3 DNA is TGTGCCACCGAGGACAGGGGGTGGTCCTACGAGCAGTACTTC. The entire variable domain, with the rest obtained from reference TRBV28 and TRBJ2-7, is as follows: DVKVTQSSRYLVKRTGEKVFLECVQDMDHENMFWYRQDPGLGLRLIYFSYDVKMKEKGDIPEGYSVSREKKERFSLILESASTNQTSMYLCATEDRGWSYEQYFGPGTRLTVT.

This clone was found once. The gene calls are TRBV6-5 and TRBJ2-7; D possibly corresponds to TRBD1 (6 bases). The germline V and J ends were trimmed by 4 bases and 3 bases, with 7 bases remaining between them. Per germline, CDR1 MNHEY and CDR2 SVGAGI. CDR3 length equals 12 residues. CDR3 sequence: CASSSDSYEQYF. CDR3 DNA sequence: TGTGCCAGCAGTTCGGACAGCTACGAGCAGTACTTC.

This chain uses TRBV6-5 with TRBJ2-7; 7 bases map to TRBD2. Germline V gene data show CDR1 as MNHEY and CDR2 as SVGAGI. V gave up 7 bases and J gave up 2 bases; unmatched junction bases: 5. CDR3 length: 13 residues. CDR3 in DNA: TGTGCCAGCAACCCTAGCGGTCCCTACGAGCAGTACTTC. Amino acid sequence: CASNPSGPYEQYF.

V and J are TRBV15 and TRBJ2-6; 8 bases are a match to TRBD1. V was pared by 5 bases and J by 0 bases, with 9 bases of the junction left unmatched. Germline CDR1 is LNHNV and CDR2 is YYDKDF (reference sequence). This CDR3 is 18 amino acids long. CDR3 bases: TGTGCCACCAGCGGGCCGGGACAGGATATCTCTGGGGCCAACGTCCTGACTTTC. As protein: CATSGPGQDISGANVLTF.